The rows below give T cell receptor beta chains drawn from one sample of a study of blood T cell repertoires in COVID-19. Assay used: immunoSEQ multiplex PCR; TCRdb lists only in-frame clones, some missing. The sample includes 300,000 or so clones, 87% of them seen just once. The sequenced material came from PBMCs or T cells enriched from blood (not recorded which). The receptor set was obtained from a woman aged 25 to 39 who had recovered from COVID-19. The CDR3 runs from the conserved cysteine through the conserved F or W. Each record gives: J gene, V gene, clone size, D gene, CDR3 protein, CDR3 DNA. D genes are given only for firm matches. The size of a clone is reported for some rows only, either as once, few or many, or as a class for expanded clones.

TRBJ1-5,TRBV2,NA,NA,CASSGGGGSNQPQHF,TGTGCCAGCAGTGGGGGTGGAGGGTCCAATCAGCCCCAGCATTTT
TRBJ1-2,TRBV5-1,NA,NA,CASSRGGAGDYGYTF,TGCGCCAGCAGCCGGGGAGGGGCAGGGGACTATGGCTACACCTTC
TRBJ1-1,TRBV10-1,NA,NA,CASSEGLMNTEAFF,TGCGCCAGCAGTGAAGGACTTATGAACACTGAAGCTTTCTTT
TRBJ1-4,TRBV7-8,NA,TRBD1,CASSLDQGVNEKLFF,TGTGCCAGCAGCTTAGACCAGGGGGTGAATGAAAAACTGTTTTTT
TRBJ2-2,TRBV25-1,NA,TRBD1,CASSEGKRTGGLFF,TGTGCCAGCAGTGAAGGAAAAAGGACAGGGGGGCTGTTTTTT
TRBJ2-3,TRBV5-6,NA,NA,CASRRSGSDTQYF,TGTGCCAGCAGGCGTTCAGGGTCCGATACGCAGTATTTT
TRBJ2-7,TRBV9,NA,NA,CASSSGLGGGIYEQYF,TGTGCCAGCAGCTCAGGACTCGGTGGTGGGATCTACGAGCAGTACTTC
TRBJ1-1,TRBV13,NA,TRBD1,CASSEPGQGANTEAFF,TGTGCCAGCAGCGAACCCGGACAGGGGGCGAACACTGAAGCTTTCTTT
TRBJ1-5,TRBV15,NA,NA,CATSGVGGFNQPQHF,TGTGCCACCAGCGGGGTAGGAGGTTTCAATCAGCCCCAGCATTTT
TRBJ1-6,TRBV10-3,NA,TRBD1,CATSGGDSPLHF,TGTGCCACCTCAGGGGGCGATTCACCCCTCCACTTT
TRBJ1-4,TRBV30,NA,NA,CAWKTAPNEKLFF,TGTGCCTGGAAAACAGCACCTAATGAAAAACTGTTTTTT
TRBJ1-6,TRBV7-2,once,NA,CASSLAGPGFGSPLHF,TGTGCCAGCAGCTTAGCGGGTCCGGGTTTCGGTTCACCCCTCCACTTT